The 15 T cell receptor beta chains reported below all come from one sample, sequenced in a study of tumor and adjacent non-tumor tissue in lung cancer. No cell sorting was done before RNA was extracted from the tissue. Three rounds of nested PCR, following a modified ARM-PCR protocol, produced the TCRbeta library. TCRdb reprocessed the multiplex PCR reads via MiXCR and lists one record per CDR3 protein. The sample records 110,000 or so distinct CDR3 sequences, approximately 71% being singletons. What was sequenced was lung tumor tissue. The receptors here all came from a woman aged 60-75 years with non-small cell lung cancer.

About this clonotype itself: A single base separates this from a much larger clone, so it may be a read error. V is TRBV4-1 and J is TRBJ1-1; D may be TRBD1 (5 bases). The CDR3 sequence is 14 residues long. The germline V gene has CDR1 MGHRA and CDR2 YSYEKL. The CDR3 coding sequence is TGCGCCAGCAGCCATACAGGATCGAACACTGAAGCTGTCTTT. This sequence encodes CASSHTGSNTEAVF.

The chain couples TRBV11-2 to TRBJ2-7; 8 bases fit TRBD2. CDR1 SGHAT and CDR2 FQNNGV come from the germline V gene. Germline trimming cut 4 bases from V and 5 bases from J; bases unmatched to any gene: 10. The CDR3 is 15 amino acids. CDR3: CASSYRTSRSHEQYF. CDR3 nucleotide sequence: TGTGCCAGCAGCTACAGGACTAGCAGGAGCCACGAGCAGTACTTC.

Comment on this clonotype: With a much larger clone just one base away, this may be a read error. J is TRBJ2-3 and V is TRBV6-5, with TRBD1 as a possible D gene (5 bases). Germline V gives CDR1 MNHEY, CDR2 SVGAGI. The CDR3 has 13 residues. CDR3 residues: CTSSFPGSNTQYF. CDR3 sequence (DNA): TGTACCAGCAGTTTCCCAGGGTCAAATACGCAGTATTTT.

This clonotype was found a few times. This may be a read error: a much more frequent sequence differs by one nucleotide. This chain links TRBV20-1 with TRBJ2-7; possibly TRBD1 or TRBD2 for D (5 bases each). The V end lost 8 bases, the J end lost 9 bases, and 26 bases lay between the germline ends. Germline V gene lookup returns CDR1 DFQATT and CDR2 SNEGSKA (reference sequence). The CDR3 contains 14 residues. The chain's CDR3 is CSTSGRQSVRGQYF. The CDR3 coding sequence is TGCAGTACAAGTGGGAGACAGAGCGTACGAGGGCAGTACTTC.

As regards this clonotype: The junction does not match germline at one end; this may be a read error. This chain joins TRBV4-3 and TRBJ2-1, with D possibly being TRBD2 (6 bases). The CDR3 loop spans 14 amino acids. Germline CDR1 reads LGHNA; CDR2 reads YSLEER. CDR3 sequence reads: CAGSQCGGCNEQFF. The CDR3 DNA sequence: TGCGCCGGCAGCCAGTGTGGGGGGTGCAATGAGCAGTTCTTC.

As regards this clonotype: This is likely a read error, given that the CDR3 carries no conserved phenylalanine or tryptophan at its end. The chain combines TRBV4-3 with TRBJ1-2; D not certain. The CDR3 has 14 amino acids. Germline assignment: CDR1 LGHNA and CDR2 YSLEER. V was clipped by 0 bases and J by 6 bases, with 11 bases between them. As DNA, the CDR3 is TGCGCCAGCAGCCAAGAACTGGGAGTTGATGGCTACACCTTG. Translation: CASSQELGVDGYTL.

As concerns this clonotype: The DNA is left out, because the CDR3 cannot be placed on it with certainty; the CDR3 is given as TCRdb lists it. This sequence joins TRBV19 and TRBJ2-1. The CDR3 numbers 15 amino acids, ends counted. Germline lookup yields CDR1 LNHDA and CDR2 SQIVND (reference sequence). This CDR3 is CASSILARSYNEQFF.

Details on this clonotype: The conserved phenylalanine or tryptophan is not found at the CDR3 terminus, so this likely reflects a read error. CDR3 protein: CASNPRGHPSDTQYS. CDR3 sequence (DNA): TGTGCCAGCAATCCCCGGGGACACCCCTCAGATACGCAGTATTCT. The chain has TRBV28 and TRBJ2-3; tentatively, D is TRBD1 (6 bases). The CDR3 is made up of 15 amino acids. Germline V CDR1 and CDR2: MDHEN, SYDVKM. Trimming pared 7 bases from V and 4 bases from J, leaving 18 bases between.

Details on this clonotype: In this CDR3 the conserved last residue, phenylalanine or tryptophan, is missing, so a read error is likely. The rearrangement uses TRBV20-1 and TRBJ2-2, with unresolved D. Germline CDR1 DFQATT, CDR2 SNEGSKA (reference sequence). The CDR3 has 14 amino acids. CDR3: CSASLTLNTWELFL. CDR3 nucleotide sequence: TGCAGTGCTTCCCTGACGCTAAACACCTGGGAGCTGTTTTTA.

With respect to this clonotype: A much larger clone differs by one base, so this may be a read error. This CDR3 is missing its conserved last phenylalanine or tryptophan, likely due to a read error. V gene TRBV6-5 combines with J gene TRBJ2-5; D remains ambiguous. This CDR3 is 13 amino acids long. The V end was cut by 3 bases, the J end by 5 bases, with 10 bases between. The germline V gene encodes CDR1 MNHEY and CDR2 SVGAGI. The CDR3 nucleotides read TGTGCCAGCAGTTATGCTGGAAGGGAGACCCAGTACGTC. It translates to CASSYAGRETQYV.

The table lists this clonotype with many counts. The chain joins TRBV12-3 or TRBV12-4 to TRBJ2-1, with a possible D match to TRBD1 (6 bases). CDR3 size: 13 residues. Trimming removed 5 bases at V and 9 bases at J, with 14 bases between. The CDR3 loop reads CASSLPQGIEQFF. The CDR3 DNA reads TGTGCCAGCAGTCTACCACAGGGAATTGAGCAGTTCTTC.

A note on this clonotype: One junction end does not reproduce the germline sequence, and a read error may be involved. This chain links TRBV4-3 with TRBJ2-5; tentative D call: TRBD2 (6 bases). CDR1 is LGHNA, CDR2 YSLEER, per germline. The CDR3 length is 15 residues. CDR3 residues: CASNRHRDSHETRYF. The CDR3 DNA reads TGCGCCAGCAACCGACACCGGGACTCACATGAGACCCGGTACTTC.

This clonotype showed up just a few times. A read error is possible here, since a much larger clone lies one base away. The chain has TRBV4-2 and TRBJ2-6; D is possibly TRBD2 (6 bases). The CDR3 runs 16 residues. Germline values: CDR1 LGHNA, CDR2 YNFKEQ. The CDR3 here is CASNQDGGAGANVLTF. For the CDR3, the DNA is TGTGCCAGCAACCAAGACGGGGGTGCTGGGGCCAACGTCCTGACTTTC.

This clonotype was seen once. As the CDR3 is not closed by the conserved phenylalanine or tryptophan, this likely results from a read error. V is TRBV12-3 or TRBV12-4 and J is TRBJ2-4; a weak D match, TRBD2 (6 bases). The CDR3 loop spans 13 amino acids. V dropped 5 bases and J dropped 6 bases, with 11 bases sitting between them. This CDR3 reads CASSAIGRNIQYS. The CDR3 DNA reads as TGTGCCAGCAGTGCTATCGGGAGAAACATTCAGTACTCC.

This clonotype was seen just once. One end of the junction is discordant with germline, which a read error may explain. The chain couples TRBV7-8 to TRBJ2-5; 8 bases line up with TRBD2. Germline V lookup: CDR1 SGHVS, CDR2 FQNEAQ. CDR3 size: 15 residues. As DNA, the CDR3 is TGTACCAGCAGCCAAAGCTCCGGGACTAGTAGGGACCAGAACTTC. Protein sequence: CTSSQSSGTSRDQNF.